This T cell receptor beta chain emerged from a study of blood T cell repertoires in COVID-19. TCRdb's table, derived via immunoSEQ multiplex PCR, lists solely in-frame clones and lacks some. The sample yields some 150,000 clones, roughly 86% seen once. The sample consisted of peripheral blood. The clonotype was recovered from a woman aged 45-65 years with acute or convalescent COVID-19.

The chain's CDR3 is CATTGDRDSDEQFF. CDR3 sequence (DNA): TGTGCCACCACTGGGGACAGGGATTCGGATGAGCAGTTCTTC. This chain joins TRBV24-1 and TRBJ2-1; 9 bases fit TRBD1. CDR1 and CDR2 (germline): KGHDR, SFDVKD. V shed 8 bases, J shed 8 bases, and the junction held 9 bases outside the gene matches. The CDR3 runs to 14 residues.